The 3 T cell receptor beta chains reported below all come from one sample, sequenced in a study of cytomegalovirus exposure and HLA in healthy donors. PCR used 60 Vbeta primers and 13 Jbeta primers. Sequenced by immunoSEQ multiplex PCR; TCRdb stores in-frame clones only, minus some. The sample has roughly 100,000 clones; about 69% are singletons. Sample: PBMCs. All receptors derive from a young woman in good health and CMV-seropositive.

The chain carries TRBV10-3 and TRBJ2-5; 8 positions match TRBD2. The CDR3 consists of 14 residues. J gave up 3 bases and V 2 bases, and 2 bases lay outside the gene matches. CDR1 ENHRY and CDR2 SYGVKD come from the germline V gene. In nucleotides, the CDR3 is TGTGCCATCAGTGAGAGCGGGGGAAAAGAGACCCAGTACTTC. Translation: CAISESGGKETQYF.

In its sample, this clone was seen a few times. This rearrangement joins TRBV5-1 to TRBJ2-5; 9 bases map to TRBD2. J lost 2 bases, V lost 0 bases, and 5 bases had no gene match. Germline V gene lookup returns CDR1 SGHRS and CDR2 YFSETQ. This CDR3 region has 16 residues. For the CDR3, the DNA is TGCGCCAGCAGCTTGGGGAATAGCGGGGGTCAAGAGACCCAGTACTTC. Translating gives CASSLGNSGGQETQYF.

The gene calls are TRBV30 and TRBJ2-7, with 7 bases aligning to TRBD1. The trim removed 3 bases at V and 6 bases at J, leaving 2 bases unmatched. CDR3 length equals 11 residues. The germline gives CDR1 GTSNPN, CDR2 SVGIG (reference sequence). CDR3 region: CAWRGTVEQYF. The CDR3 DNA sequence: TGTGCCTGGAGGGGGACAGTCGAGCAGTACTTC.